This T cell receptor (beta chain) was obtained from a study of blood T cell repertoires in COVID-19. Study context: In each case, the material was cDNA or gDNA derived from T cells, B-cell-depleted T cells, or PBMCs.

As handled by the study authors: Estimation of nucleated cell counts relied on the amplification of reference gene primers. Sequenced by immunoSEQ multiplex PCR; TCRdb stores in-frame clones only, minus some. V and J calls and clone size are those listed in that table; D and trimming were worked out from the DNA. Here the sample spans about 380,000 clones, more than 75% being singletons. Germline CDR1 is MGHDK and CDR2 is SYGVNS. CDR3 length equals 15 residues. Unmatched junction bases numbered 6, after V lost 3 bases and J lost 7 bases. This chain connects TRBV25-1 to TRBJ1-6, with 7 bases aligning to TRBD1. This TCR was recovered from a woman under 30 who had recovered from COVID-19. Sequenced input: PBMCs or T cells enriched from blood (not recorded which). As DNA, the CDR3 is TGTGCCAGCAGTGAGATAGACAGGGCAAATTCACCCCTCCACTTT. Protein sequence: CASSEIDRANSPLHF.